A single sample is the source of the 7 T cell receptor beta chains below, sequenced in a study of T cell changes during pregnancy in multiple sclerosis. Here immunoSEQ multiplex PCR was the method, and the copy in TCRdb shows in-frame clones only, minus some. The data hold roughly 100,000 clones, with about 90% observed a single time. The material sequenced was peripheral blood, taken after pregnancy. The receptors were sampled from a female donor with multiple sclerosis, enrolled in a pregnancy study.

The table lists this clone with a count of one. V gene TRBV4-3 combines with J gene TRBJ1-5; 9 bases fit TRBD1. The V gene end was trimmed by 4 bases and the J gene end by 5 bases; junction bases not matched to a gene: 9. In germline, CDR1 is LGHNA, CDR2 YSLEER. The CDR3 is 16 residues long. This CDR3 reads CASSRVWGQGDQPQHF. CDR3 DNA: TGCGCCAGCAGCCGTGTTTGGGGACAGGGAGATCAGCCCCAGCATTTT.

The rearrangement uses TRBV9 and TRBJ2-3; D is ambiguous. The V gene lost 3 bases and the J gene lost 6 bases, with 5 bases spanning the gap. Germline V gene data show CDR1 as SGDLS and CDR2 as YYNGEE. CDR3 length equals 11 residues. CDR3 region: CASSAGDTQYF. CDR3 coding DNA: TGTGCCAGCAGCGCCGGGGATACGCAGTATTTT.

This chain connects TRBV30 to TRBJ2-5; the match to TRBD1 covers 7 bases. Germline trimming cut 2 bases from V and 2 bases from J; bases unmatched to any gene: 5. The CDR3 spans 14 residues. Germline values: CDR1 GTSNPN, CDR2 SVGIG (reference sequence). The CDR3 region is CAWSSRRGQETQYF. The CDR3 DNA follows: TGTGCCTGGAGTTCTCGCAGGGGGCAAGAGACCCAGTACTTC.

The chain carries TRBV7-9 and TRBJ1-2, with 9 bases lining up with TRBD1. The length of the CDR3 is 17 residues. V gave up 5 bases and J gave up 0 bases; unmatched junction bases: 10. The germline V gene encodes CDR1 SEHNR and CDR2 FQNEAQ (reference sequence). The CDR3 here is CASSPGQGTSANYGYTF. In DNA form, the CDR3 reads TGTGCCAGCAGCCCCGGACAGGGGACCTCAGCTAACTATGGCTACACCTTC.

The chain links TRBV27 to TRBJ1-5; possible D gene TRBD1, 5 bases. V lost 1 base to trimming and J lost 9 bases, with 13 bases between them. CDR1 MNHEY and CDR2 SMNVEV come from the germline V gene (reference sequence). The CDR3 consists of 14 residues. The CDR3 sequence: CASSLWAGYRPQHF. In DNA form, the CDR3 reads TGTGCCAGCAGTTTATGGGCAGGGTACCGGCCCCAGCATTTT.

The rearrangement links TRBV5-4 to TRBJ2-1; TRBD1 matches at 10 bases. Per germline, CDR1 SGHNT and CDR2 YYREEE (reference sequence). CDR3 length: 16 residues. Trimming removed 4 bases from V and 3 bases from J; junction bases left unmatched: 7. The CDR3 is CASSPGGDRGYNEQFF. The CDR3 nucleotides read TGTGCCAGCAGCCCCGGAGGGGACAGGGGCTACAATGAGCAGTTCTTC.

This clone was counted a single time. V usage is TRBV5-1 and J usage is TRBJ2-2; maybe TRBD2 (5 bases). Trimming shortened V by 4 bases and J by 6 bases, and 13 bases separated the two germline ends. The germline gives CDR1 SGHRS, CDR2 YFSETQ. CDR3 length: 14 amino acids. The CDR3 loop is CASSANSVPGELFF. For the CDR3, the DNA is TGCGCCAGCAGCGCCAATAGCGTTCCCGGGGAGCTGTTTTTT.